This T cell receptor beta chain was obtained from a study of spatial heterogeneity in lung cancer. About the research overall: In raw reads, more than 8.5 appearances on average were recorded for each unique TCR and UMI combination. Overall study findings and caveats: Resection blood, more than follow-up blood, showed ubiquitous expanded tumor TCRs.

TCRdb recomputed calls from the 5' RACE reads with MiXCR, one row per CDR3 protein. This table holds 60,000 or so distinct CDR3 sequences, roughly 6.4% found once. Germline V gene data show CDR1 as SGHTA and CDR2 as FQGNSA. The CDR3 runs to 16 residues. Trimming pared 7 bases from V and 4 bases from J, leaving 22 bases between. This clonotype was counted only a few times. Antigen: not known. Time point: sample taken at primary tumor resection. The rearrangement uses TRBV7-2 and TRBJ1-2; tentative D call: TRBD1 (5 bases). The TCR comes from a female donor with early-stage non-small cell lung cancer. The sequencing here drew on PBMCs, taken at surgery. The CDR3 region is CASTFSRGYDGYGYTF. In nucleotides, the CDR3 is TGTGCCAGCACGTTTTCACGGGGGTACGATGGCTATGGCTACACCTTC.